This T cell receptor (beta chain) originates from a study of shared clonotypes between healthy human individuals. Notes on the study in general: The rarefaction results pointed to incomplete sorted-subset sequencing despite large depth. Among donors, clonotype sharing was expected to be affected by sequencing depth.

Looked up from germline, CDR1 is SGHTA and CDR2 is FQGNSA. V dropped 5 bases and J dropped 5; count of bases not matched to a gene: 2. The CDR3 loop spans 13 amino acids. The authors' processing: ImmunoSEQ junction-only sequences lacked quality scores, so their filtering differed. Sequenced by immunoSEQ multiplex PCR; TCRdb stores in-frame clones only, minus some. V, J and clone size are those of that table, while D and trimming were read from the DNA. Of about 610,000 clones in the sample, 95% to 96% were seen once. Details on this clone: Its specificity is unknown.

Naive CD8 cells lacked CD45RO and underwent positive selection for CCR7, leaving out terminally differentiated effector memory CD45RA+ cells. HIV-negative, healthy adults without recent acute infections or vaccinations were the donors. What was sequenced was naive CD8+ T cells sorted from blood. The receptor was isolated from a woman aged 25-40 years in good health. The chain links TRBV7-2 to TRBJ2-1; 8 bases match TRBD2. The CDR3 region is CASSLSGNNEQFF. The CDR3 nucleotides are TGTGCCAGCAGCCTTAGCGGGAACAATGAGCAGTTCTTC.